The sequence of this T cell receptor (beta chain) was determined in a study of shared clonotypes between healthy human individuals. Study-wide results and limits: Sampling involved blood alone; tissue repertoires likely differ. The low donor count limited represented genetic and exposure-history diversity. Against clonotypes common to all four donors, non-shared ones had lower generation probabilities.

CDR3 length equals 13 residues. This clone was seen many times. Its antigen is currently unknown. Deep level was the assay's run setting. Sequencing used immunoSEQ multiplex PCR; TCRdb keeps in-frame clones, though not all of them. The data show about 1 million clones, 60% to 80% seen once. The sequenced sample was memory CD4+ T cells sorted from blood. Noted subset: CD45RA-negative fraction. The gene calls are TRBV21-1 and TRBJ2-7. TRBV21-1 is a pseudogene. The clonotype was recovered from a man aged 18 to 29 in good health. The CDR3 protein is CASSKVKDDEQYF. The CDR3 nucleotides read TGTGCCAGCAGCAAAGTTAAAGACGACGAGCAGTACTTC.